The sequence of this T cell receptor (beta chain) was determined in a study of T-cell reconstitution after alpha-beta-depleted transplantation in children. Findings of the study overall: Expanded graft clones numbering several hundred reportedly gave rise to alpha-beta T cells about two months after transplant.

Preparing the TCRbeta library involved the use of unique molecular identifiers. TCRdb ran MiXCR on the PCR reads and lists one entry per CDR3 protein. The table records 250,000 to 400,000 distinct CDR3 sequences, more than 20% of them present only once. This clonotype turned up a few times. Its antigen is still unknown. The V end was cut by 3 bases, the J end by 8 bases, with 4 bases between. The CDR3 is 9 residues long. The germline gives CDR1 DFQATT, CDR2 SNEGSKA (reference sequence). This clonotype was obtained from a male patient younger than 18 who had a stem cell transplant for acute lymphoblastic leukemia, so the T cells may come from the graft donor. The source was PBMCs, mostly from graft donor cells, collected 180 days after TCRalphabeta/CD19-depleted stem cell transplant. V usage is TRBV20-1 and J usage is TRBJ1-2; D remains unclear. This CDR3 is CSASVGYTF. CDR3 sequence (DNA): TGCAGTGCTAGTGTGGGCTACACCTTC.